What follows describes a single T cell receptor (beta chain). Germline trimming cut 6 bases from V and 10 bases from J; bases unmatched to any gene: 17. This CDR3 has 15 residues. Germline loops: CDR1 MNHNY, CDR2 SVGAGI (reference sequence). Methods used by the authors: Counts of nucleated cells, estimated from reference gene primer amplification, were obtained. Generated by immunoSEQ multiplex PCR, the TCRdb table keeps only in-frame clones and is missing some. V, J and clone size reflect that table, while D and trimming were determined from the DNA. The sample gives approximately 58,000 clones, around 84% of which show up once; less than 6.5% is in the top ten. The data are from a study of blood T cell repertoires in COVID-19. As for the study in general: COVID-19 samples collected from the United States, Italy and Spain covered acute and convalescent phases. The cDNA or gDNA used as material had been derived from T cells, B-cell-depleted T cells, or PBMCs.

This clonotype was sampled from a woman aged 55-75 years with acute or convalescent COVID-19. The chain links TRBV6-6 to TRBJ1-2, with 7 bases matching TRBD1. Sequences were obtained from peripheral blood. The CDR3 bases are TGTGCCAGCAGCCAGGGGGACCGGGACAGCCTCCCCTACACCTTC. Its protein is CASSQGDRDSLPYTF.